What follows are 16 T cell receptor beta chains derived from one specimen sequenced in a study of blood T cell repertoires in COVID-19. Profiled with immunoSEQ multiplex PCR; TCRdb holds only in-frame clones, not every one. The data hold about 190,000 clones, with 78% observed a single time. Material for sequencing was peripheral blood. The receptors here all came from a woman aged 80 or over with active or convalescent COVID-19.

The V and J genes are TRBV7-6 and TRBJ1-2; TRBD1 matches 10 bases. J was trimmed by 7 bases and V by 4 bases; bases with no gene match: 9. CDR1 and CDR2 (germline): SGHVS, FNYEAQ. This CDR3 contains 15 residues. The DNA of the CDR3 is TGTGCCAGCAGCTCAGAGGGACAGGGGTATGGTGGCTACACCTTC. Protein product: CASSSEGQGYGGYTF.

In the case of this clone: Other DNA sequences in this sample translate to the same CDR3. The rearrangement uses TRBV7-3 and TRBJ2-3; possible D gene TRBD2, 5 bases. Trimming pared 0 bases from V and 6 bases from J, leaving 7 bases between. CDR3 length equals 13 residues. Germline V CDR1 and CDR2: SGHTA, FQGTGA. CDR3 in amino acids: CASSLTPGDTQYF. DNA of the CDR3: TGTGCCAGCAGCTTAACACCGGGGGATACGCAGTATTTT. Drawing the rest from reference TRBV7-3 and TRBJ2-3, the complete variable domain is GAGVSQTPSNKVTEKGKYVELRCDPISGHTALYWYRQSLGQGPEFLIYFQGTGAADDSGLPNDRFFAVRPEGSVSTLKIQRTERGDSAVYLCASSLTPGDTQYFGPGTRLTVL.

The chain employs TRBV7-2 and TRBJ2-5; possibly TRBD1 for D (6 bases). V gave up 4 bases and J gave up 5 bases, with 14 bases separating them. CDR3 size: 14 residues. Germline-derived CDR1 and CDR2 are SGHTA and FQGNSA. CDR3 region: CASSSAGGVETQYF. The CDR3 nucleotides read TGTGCCAGCAGCTCGGCTGGGGGCGTGGAGACCCAGTACTTC.

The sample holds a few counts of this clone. As DNA, the CDR3 is TGTGCCACCAGCAGAGAGTATAGCAATCAGCCCCAGCATTTT. It translates to CATSREYSNQPQHF. The rearrangement joins TRBV15 to TRBJ1-5; no clear D. Germline V gene lookup returns CDR1 LNHNV and CDR2 YYDKDF (reference sequence). V was shortened by 0 bases and J by 0 bases, with 3 bases between the two germline ends. This CDR3 has 14 residues.

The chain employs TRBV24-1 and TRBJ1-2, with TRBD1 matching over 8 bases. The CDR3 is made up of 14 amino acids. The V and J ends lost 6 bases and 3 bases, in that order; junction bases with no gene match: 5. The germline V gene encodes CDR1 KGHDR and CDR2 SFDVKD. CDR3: CATSQTGEYYGYTF. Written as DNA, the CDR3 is TGTGCCACCAGTCAGACAGGGGAGTACTATGGCTACACCTTC.

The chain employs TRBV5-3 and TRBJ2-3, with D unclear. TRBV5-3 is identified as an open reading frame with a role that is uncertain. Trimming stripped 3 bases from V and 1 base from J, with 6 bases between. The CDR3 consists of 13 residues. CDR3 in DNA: TGTGCCAGAAGCTGCCGGGGCACAGATACGCAGTATTTT. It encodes CARSCRGTDTQYF.

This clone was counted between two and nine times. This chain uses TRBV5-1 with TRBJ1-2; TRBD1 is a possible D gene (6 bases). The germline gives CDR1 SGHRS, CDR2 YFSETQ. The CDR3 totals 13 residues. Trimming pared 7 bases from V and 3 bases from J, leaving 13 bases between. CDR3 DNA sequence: TGCGCCAGCTCCCTGGGGGGGCACTATGGCTACACCTTC. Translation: CASSLGGHYGYTF.

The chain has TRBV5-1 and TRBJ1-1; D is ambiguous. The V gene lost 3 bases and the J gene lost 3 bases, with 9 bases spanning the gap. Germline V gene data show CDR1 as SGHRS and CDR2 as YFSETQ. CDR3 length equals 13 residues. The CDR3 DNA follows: TGCGCCAGCAGCTACGGACTGGACACTGAAGCTTTCTTT. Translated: CASSYGLDTEAFF.

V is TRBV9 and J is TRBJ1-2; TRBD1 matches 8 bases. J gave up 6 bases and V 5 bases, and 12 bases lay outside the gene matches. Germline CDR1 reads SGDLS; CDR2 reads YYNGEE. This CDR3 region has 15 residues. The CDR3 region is CASSLGTGAYDGYTF. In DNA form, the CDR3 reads TGTGCCAGCAGTCTTGGGACAGGTGCCTATGATGGCTACACCTTC.

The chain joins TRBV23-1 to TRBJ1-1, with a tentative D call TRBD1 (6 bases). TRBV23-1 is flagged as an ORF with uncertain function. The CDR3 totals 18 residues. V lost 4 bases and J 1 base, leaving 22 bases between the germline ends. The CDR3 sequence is CASSPPFSRGARNTEAFF. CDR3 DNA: TGCGCCAGCAGTCCTCCTTTTAGTCGGGGGGCTAGGAACACTGAAGCTTTCTTT.

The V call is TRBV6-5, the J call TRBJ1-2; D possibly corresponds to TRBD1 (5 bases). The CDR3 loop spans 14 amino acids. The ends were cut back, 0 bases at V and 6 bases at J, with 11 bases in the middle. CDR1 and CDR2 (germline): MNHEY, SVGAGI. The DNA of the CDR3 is TGTGCCAGCAGTTACTCCGGGGGAAGGGATGGCTACACCTTC. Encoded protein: CASSYSGGRDGYTF.

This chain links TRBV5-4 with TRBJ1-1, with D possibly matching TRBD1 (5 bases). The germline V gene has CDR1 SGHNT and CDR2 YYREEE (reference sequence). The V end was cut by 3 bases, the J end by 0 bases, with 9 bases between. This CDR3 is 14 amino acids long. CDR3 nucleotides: TGTGCCAGCAGCTCGAAGGGGATGAACACTGAAGCTTTCTTT. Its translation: CASSSKGMNTEAFF.

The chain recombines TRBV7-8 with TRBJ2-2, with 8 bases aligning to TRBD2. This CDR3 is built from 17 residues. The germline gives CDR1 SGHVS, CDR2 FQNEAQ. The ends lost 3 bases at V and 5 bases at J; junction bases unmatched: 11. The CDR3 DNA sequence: TGTGCCAGCAGCTTGTTCGGGGGGGCCCGACGTACCGGGGAGCTGTTTTTT. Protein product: CASSLFGGARRTGELFF. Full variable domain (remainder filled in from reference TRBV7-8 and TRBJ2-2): GAGVSQSPRYKVAKRGQDVALRCDPISGHVSLFWYQQALGQGPEFLTYFQNEAQLDKSGLPSDRFFAERPEGSVSTLKIQRTQQEDSAVYLCASSLFGGARRTGELFFGEGSRLTVL.

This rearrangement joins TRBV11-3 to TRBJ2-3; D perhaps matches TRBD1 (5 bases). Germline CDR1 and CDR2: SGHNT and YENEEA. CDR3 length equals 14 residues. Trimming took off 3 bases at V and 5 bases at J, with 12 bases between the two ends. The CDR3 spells CASSLGQIRDTQYF. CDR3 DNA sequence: TGTGCCAGCAGCTTGGGGCAAATAAGAGATACGCAGTATTTT.

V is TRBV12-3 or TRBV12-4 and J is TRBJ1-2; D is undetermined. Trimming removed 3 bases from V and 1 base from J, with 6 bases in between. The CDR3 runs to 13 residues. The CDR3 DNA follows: TGTGCCAGCAGTTTCTCGGTTAACTATGGCTACACCTTC. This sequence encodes CASSFSVNYGYTF.

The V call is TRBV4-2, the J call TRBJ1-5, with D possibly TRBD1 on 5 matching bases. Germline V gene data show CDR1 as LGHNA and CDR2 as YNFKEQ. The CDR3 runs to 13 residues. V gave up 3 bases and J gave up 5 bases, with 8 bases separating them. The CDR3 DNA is TGTGCCAGCAGCCAGGGGGGGGATCAGCCCCAGCATTTT. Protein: CASSQGGDQPQHF.